This T cell receptor beta chain was found in a study of cytotoxic CD8 clonotypes in ibrutinib-treated CLL. Study at large: Partial responders approximately 24, complete 2; around twelve progressed and about 14 stayed in remission by median 68 months.

The CDR3 totals 13 residues. V was pared by 5 bases and J by 5 bases, with 5 bases of the junction left unmatched. Per germline, CDR1 MDHEN and CDR2 SYDVKM. Repertoires were generated with immunoSEQ multiplex PCR, while TCRdb's copy carries only in-frame clones and drops some. The data show 110,000 to 150,000 clones, 70% to 80% seen once. Sequencing used PBMCs, obtained after 12 months of ibrutinib treatment. The clonotype comes from a human donor with chronic lymphocytic leukemia. The rearrangement links TRBV28 to TRBJ1-2; 7 bases are a match to TRBD1. CDR3 sequence reads: CASSVQGRYGYTF. CDR3 DNA: TGTGCCAGCAGTGTACAGGGGCGGTATGGCTACACCTTC.